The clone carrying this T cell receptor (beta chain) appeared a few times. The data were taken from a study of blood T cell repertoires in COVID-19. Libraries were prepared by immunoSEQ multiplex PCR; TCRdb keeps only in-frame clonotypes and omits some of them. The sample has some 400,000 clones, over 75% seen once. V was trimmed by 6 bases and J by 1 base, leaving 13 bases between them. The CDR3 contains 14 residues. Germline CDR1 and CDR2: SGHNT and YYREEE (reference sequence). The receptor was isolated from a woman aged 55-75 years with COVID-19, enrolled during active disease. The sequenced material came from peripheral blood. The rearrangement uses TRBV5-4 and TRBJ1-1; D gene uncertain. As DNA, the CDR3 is TGTGCCAGCACCATGGGCGGGCAGAACACTGAAGCTTTCTTT. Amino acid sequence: CASTMGGQNTEAFF.